This TCR beta chain was sequenced in a study of beta chain features in type 1 diabetes. Overall study context: Summed over all samples, the examined sorted cells came to 90 million to 120 million.

Of note for this clone: Its antigen is undetermined.

Sequenced material consisted of expressed TCRB transcripts (all of the isolated RNA was reverse transcribed). The assay was immunoSEQ multiplex PCR, and TCRdb's table has in-frame clones only and misses some. This sample has some 200,000 clones; 16% occur once, and the top ten carry about 0.092%. Germline lookup yields CDR1 MDHEN and CDR2 SYDVKM. The CDR3 is 13 amino acids. V dropped 8 bases and J dropped 6 bases, with 15 bases sitting between them. Whole-study findings and limits: In patients and controls equally, PCR might favor templates that are shorter. For Type 1 diabetes patients, all four CD4+ subsets carried TCRB CDR3s that were moderately but significantly shorter. A closer apparent resemblance between naive, central memory and Treg TCRB repertoires was seen in patients than in healthy donors. Using cDNA template may skew counts toward highly expressing activated cells.

The chain recombines TRBV28 with TRBJ2-3; TRBD1 might be the D (6 bases). This sequence originates from a man aged 25 to 45 with type 1 diabetes. The material sequenced was naive CD4+ T cells from blood. This CDR3 reads CASASPQGDTQYF. CDR3 DNA: TGTGCCAGCGCCTCACCGCAGGGGGATACGCAGTATTTT.